The table lists the clone carrying this T cell receptor (beta chain) with a count of one. This specimen comes from a study of blood T cell repertoires in COVID-19. The overall study: PBMCs, B-cell-depleted T cells, or T cells were the source of the cDNA or gDNA that made up the material.

Original processing notes: Nucleated cell number was recorded as an estimate derived from reference gene primer amplification. Method: immunoSEQ multiplex PCR; TCRdb's copy keeps in-frame clones and lacks some. That table furnishes V, J and clone size, whereas the DNA furnished D and trimming. This sample has fewer than 20,000 clones, with 76% found just once. The germline V gene has CDR1 SEHNR and CDR2 FQNEAQ (reference sequence). V was pared by 2 bases and J by 4 bases, with 6 bases of the junction left unmatched. The CDR3 spans 16 residues. V usage is TRBV7-9 and J usage is TRBJ2-5; 11 positions agree with TRBD1. The sequenced sample consisted of peripheral blood. This TCR was sampled from a man aged 65 to 79 with active or convalescent COVID-19. CDR3 sequence: CASSLRGQGARETQYF. The CDR3 DNA reads TGTGCCAGCAGCTTACGTGGACAGGGGGCGCGAGAGACCCAGTACTTC.